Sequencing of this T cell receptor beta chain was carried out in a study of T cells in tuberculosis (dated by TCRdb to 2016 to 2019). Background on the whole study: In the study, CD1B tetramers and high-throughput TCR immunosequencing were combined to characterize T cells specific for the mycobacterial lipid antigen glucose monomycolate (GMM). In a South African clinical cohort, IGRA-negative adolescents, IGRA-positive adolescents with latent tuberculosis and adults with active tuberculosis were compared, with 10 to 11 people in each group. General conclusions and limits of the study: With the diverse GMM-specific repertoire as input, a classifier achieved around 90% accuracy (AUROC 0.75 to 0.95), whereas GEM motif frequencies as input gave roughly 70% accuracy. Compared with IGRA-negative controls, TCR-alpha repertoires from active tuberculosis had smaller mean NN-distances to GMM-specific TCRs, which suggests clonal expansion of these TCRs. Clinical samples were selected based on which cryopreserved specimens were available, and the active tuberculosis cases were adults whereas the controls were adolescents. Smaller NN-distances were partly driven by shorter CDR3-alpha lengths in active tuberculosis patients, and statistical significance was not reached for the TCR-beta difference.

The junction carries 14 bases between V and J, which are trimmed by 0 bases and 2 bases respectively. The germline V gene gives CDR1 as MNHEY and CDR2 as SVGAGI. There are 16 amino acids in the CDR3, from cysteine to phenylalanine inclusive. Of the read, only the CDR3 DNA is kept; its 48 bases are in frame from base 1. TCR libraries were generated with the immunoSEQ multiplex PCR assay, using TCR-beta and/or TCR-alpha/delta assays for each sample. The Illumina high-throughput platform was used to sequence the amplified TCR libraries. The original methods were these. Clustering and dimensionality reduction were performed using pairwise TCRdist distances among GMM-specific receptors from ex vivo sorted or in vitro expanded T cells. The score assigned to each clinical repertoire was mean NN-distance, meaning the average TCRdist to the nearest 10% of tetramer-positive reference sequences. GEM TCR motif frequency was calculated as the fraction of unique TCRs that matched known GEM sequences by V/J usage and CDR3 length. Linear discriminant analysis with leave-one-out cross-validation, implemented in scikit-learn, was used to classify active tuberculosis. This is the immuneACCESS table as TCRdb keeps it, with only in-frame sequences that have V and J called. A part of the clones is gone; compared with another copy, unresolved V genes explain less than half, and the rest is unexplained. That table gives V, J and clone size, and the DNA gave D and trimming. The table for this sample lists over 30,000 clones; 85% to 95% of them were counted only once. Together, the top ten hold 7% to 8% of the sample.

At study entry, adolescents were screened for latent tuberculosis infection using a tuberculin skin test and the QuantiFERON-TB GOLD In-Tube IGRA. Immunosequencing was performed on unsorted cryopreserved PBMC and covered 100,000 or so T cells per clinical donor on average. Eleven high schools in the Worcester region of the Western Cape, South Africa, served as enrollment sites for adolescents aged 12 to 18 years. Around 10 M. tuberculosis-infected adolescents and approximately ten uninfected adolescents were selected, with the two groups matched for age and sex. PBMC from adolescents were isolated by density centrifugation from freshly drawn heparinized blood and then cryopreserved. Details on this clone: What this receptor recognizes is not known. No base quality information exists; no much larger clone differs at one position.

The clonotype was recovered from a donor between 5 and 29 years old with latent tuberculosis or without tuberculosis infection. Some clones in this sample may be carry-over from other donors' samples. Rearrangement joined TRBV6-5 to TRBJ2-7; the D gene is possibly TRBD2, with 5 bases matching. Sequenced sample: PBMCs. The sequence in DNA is TGTGCCAGCAGTTACTCGATGAGGGAGCCGGCCTACGAGCAGTACTTC. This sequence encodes CASSYSMREPAYEQYF.